This is a list of T cell receptor beta chains from one sample in a study of early T cells in non-severe SARS-CoV-2 infection. TCRdb independently ran MiXCR on the 5' RACE reads; one entry per CDR3 protein. The table records some 52,000 distinct CDR3 sequences, approximately 8% of them present only once. The sequenced sample consisted of whole blood. These receptor sequences come from an adult who was a healthcare worker with PCR-confirmed SARS-CoV-2 infection or an uninfected control (not recorded which). CDR3s include the opening cysteine and the closing phenylalanine or tryptophan. The D gene is left open where the match is weak. The size field is filled for only some rows; it gives once, few, many or a size class.

V gene	J gene	D gene	clone size	CDR3 protein	CDR3 DNA
TRBV11-2	TRBJ2-3	-	-	CASSSGTRPTDTQYF	TGTGCCAGCAGCTCAGGGACGAGACCCACAGATACGCAGTATTTT
TRBV14	TRBJ2-7	TRBD2	-	CASSQVRSGGEQYF	TGTGCCAGCAGCCAAGTTCGTTCGGGGGGTGAGCAGTACTTC
TRBV6-5	TRBJ2-2	-	many	CASSYHREFTGELFF	TGTGCCAGCAGTTACCACAGGGAGTTCACCGGGGAGCTGTTTTTT
TRBV18	TRBJ2-3	-	few	CASSPTKGVSSDTQYF	TGTGCCAGCTCACCGACAAAGGGTGTGTCCTCAGATACGCAGTATTTT
TRBV3-1	TRBJ2-4	-	-	CASSQDLVAKNIQYF	TGTGCCAGCAGCCAAGATCTGGTAGCCAAAAACATTCAGTACTTC
TRBV7-9	TRBJ1-4	TRBD1	few	CASSTGQTNEKLFF	TGTGCCAGCAGCACGGGACAGACTAATGAAAAACTGTTTTTT
TRBV29-1	TRBJ2-5	TRBD1	many	CSVSPGTGQAQYF	TGCAGCGTCTCCCCCGGGACAGGTCAGGCCCAGTACTTC
TRBV6-1	TRBJ1-2	-	many	CASRLLGGNGYTF	TGTGCCAGCAGACTGCTGGGGGGAAATGGCTACACCTTC
TRBV19	TRBJ2-1	-	medium-sized	CASSITGRFPYNEQFF	TGTGCCAGTAGTATAACGGGCAGGTTCCCCTACAATGAGCAGTTCTTC
TRBV4-2	TRBJ1-5	-	-	CASSQEGAGVGQPQHF	TGTGCCAGCAGCCAAGAGGGGGCAGGGGTAGGTCAGCCCCAGCATTTT
TRBV14	TRBJ2-7	-	many	CASSQDRGREQYF	TGTGCCAGCAGCCAAGATCGGGGCCGCGAGCAGTACTTC
TRBV6-2/TRBV6-3	TRBJ2-7	-	-	CASRTSGYEQYF	TGTGCCAGCAGAACATCGGGGTACGAGCAGTACTTC
TRBV4-1	TRBJ1-6	-	few	CASSQERAGRSPLHF	TGCGCCAGCAGCCAAGAACGGGCAGGCAGGTCACCCCTCCACTTT
TRBV4-1	TRBJ1-1	-	-	CASSQGTAIEAFF	TGCGCCAGCAGCCAAGGGACAGCCATTGAAGCTTTCTTT
TRBV6-2/TRBV6-3	TRBJ2-2	-	many	CASTRGTGELFF	TGTGCCAGCACTCGAGGCACCGGGGAGCTGTTTTTT
TRBV9	TRBJ1-2	-	many	CASSVGSQGDIGGYTF	TGTGCCAGCAGCGTGGGGTCACAGGGTGATATTGGTGGCTACACCTTC
TRBV19	TRBJ2-7	-	-	CASSIAASPVEDEQYF	TGTGCCAGTAGTATAGCCGCGTCCCCCGTGGAGGACGAGCAGTACTTC
TRBV13	TRBJ2-7	TRBD2	-	CASRPTSGGSYEQYF	TGTGCCAGCAGACCGACTAGCGGGGGCTCCTACGAGCAGTACTTC
TRBV7-3	TRBJ2-7	TRBD2	many	CASSFQRRLAPTSPYF	TGTGCCAGCAGCTTCCAAAGACGACTAGCTCCTACGAGCCCTTACTTC
TRBV19	TRBJ2-7	TRBD2	-	CASSPVAGGTYEQYF	TGTGCCAGTAGTCCCGTAGCGGGAGGGACCTACGAGCAGTACTTC
TRBV27	TRBJ1-1	-	many	CASSPLAGFTEAFF	TGTGCCAGCAGTCCCCTGGCGGGGTTCACTGAAGCTTTCTTT
TRBV24-1	TRBJ2-5	TRBD1	-	CATSDPGQGGETQYF	TGTGCCACCAGTGACCCGGGACAGGGGGGAGAGACCCAGTACTTC
TRBV12-3/TRBV12-4	TRBJ2-7	TRBD1	few	CASSPPDRGYEQYF	TGTGCCAGCAGTCCCCCGGACAGGGGTTACGAGCAGTACTTC
TRBV20-1	TRBJ1-2	-	few	CSARVQELDYGYTF	TGCAGTGCTAGAGTACAAGAGCTCGACTATGGCTACACCTTC
TRBV12-2	TRBJ2-2	-	few	CASRLPGGDPPGSCFF	-
TRBV7-8	TRBJ1-3	-	many	CASSEAARNTIYF	TGTGCCAGCAGTGAGGCTGCTCGGAACACCATATATTTT
TRBV11-3	TRBJ1-1	-	-	CASSREFNTEAFF	TGTGCCAGCAGCCGGGAATTCAACACTGAAGCTTTCTTT
TRBV2	TRBJ1-5	-	few	CASSGTGKFSNQPQHF	TGTGCCAGCAGTGGAACAGGGAAATTCAGCAATCAGCCCCAGCATTTT
TRBV10-3	TRBJ1-1	-	many	CAISSDTEAFF	TGTGCCATCAGCTCGGACACTGAAGCTTTCTTT
TRBV5-1	TRBJ2-2	-	few	CASGQGSTGELFF	TGCGCCAGCGGGCAGGGGAGCACCGGGGAGCTGTTTTTT
TRBV7-8	TRBJ2-1	TRBD2	few	CASSNLSRGGAGVRNEQFF	TGTGCCAGCAGCAACCTGTCTCGGGGCGGAGCGGGAGTTAGGAATGAGCAGTTCTTC
TRBV11-1	TRBJ2-2	TRBD1	few	CASSKRDRGNTGELFF	TGTGCCAGCAGCAAGCGGGACAGGGGGAACACCGGGGAGCTGTTTTTT
TRBV5-6	TRBJ2-5	TRBD1	many	CASSLVGQGSLETQYF	TGTGCCAGCAGCTTGGTCGGACAGGGGAGTTTAGAGACCCAGTACTTC
TRBV19	TRBJ2-1	TRBD2	few	CASSIRSSGRVLNEQFF	TGTGCCAGTAGTATCCGGTCTAGCGGGAGAGTACTCAATGAGCAGTTCTTC
TRBV2	TRBJ2-7	TRBD2	-	CASSDQLAGPYEQYF	TGTGCCAGCAGTGATCAACTAGCGGGGCCCTACGAGCAGTACTTC
TRBV11-1	TRBJ2-1	TRBD1	-	CASRRDSSSYNEQFF	TGTGCCAGCAGACGGGACAGCAGCTCCTACAATGAGCAGTTCTTC
TRBV5-1	TRBJ1-4	-	few	CASSLDTSNEKLFF	TGCGCCAGCAGCTTGGACACCTCTAATGAAAAACTGTTTTTT
TRBV29-1	TRBJ2-2	-	few	CSVGAVSTGELFF	TGCAGCGTTGGGGCAGTCTCCACCGGGGAGCTGTTTTTT
TRBV5-1	TRBJ2-1	TRBD2	many	CASSLGLAAAYNEQFF	TGCGCCAGCAGCTTGGGACTAGCGGCCGCCTACAATGAGCAGTTCTTC
TRBV4-1	TRBJ2-1	-	many	CASSPRVRSSYNEQFF	TGCGCCAGCAGCCCCCGTGTAAGGAGCTCCTACAATGAGCAGTTCTTC
TRBV18	TRBJ1-1	-	-	CASSPGVRAEAFF	TGTGCCAGCTCACCAGGGGTAAGAGCTGAAGCTTTCTTT
TRBV7-8	TRBJ1-4	-	few	CASTPAGATNEKLFF	TGTGCCAGCACCCCAGCCGGGGCAACTAATGAAAAACTGTTTTTT
TRBV3-1	TRBJ1-1	-	many	CASSQGWGGGTEAFF	TGTGCCAGCAGCCAAGGCTGGGGGGGAGGGACTGAAGCTTTCTTT
TRBV9	TRBJ2-5	-	-	CASSEGRVTNQRETQYF	TGTGCCAGCAGCGAGGGTAGGGTAACTAATCAGAGGGAGACCCAGTACTTC
TRBV6-1	TRBJ2-7	TRBD1	many	CASSPLGTGSEQYF	TGTGCCAGCAGTCCCTTGGGGACAGGGTCGGAGCAGTACTTC
TRBV12-3/TRBV12-4	TRBJ2-1	TRBD1	few	CASSYRGLGQGRTEQFF	TGTGCCAGCAGTTACCGGGGGCTGGGACAGGGGAGGACTGAGCAGTTCTTC
TRBV12-5	TRBJ2-3	-	few	CASGLSGTDTQYF	TGTGCTAGTGGTTTGAGCGGCACAGATACGCAGTATTTT
TRBV18	TRBJ2-1	TRBD2	many	CASSSASGSSYNEQFF	TGTGCCAGCTCATCAGCTAGCGGGAGTTCCTACAATGAGCAGTTCTTC
TRBV7-9	TRBJ2-7	-	-	CASSLAEVYEQYF	TGTGCCAGCAGCTTAGCGGAGGTCTACGAGCAGTACTTC
TRBV18	TRBJ2-3	TRBD2	-	CASSPAGVGDTQYF	TGTGCCAGCTCACCAGCGGGGGTCGGAGATACGCAGTATTTT
TRBV20-1	TRBJ2-3	-	-	CSARDLRGNF	TGCAGTGCTAGAGATCTACGGGGGAATTTT
TRBV19	TRBJ1-5	-	few	CASSPSYQPQHF	TGTGCCAGTAGTCCCTCTTATCAGCCCCAGCATTTT
TRBV28	TRBJ2-1	-	many	CASSLPTGRGNEQFF	TGTGCCAGCAGTTTACCGACGGGCCGGGGCAATGAGCAGTTCTTC
TRBV12-3/TRBV12-4	TRBJ1-1	-	many	CASRKRGTEAFF	TGTGCCAGTAGGAAGAGAGGCACTGAAGCTTTCTTT
TRBV11-2	TRBJ2-3	-	many	CASSSMWDTQYF	TGTGCCAGCAGCTCAATGTGGGATACGCAGTATTTT
TRBV6-1	TRBJ1-1	-	once	CATAYWDNTEAFF	TGTGCCACCGCTTACTGGGACAACACTGAAGCTTTCTTT
TRBV29-1	TRBJ2-1	TRBD2	many	CSAGASGNPLFF	TGCAGCGCCGGGGCTAGCGGGAATCCTCTGTTCTTC
TRBV9	TRBJ1-1	-	few	CASSVEPGMNTEAFF	TGTGCCAGCAGCGTAGAACCAGGTATGAACACTGAAGCTTTCTTT
TRBV29-1	TRBJ2-7	-	many	CSVATTSTPTYEQYF	TGCAGCGTTGCTACGACATCCACGCCAACCTACGAGCAGTACTTC